A selection of T cell receptor beta chains follows, all from one sample in a study of cytomegalovirus exposure and HLA in healthy donors. Here immunoSEQ multiplex PCR was the method, and the copy in TCRdb shows in-frame clones only, minus some. The repertoire includes 95,000 to 150,000 clones, about 74% of them detected once, and about 2.5% sits in the top ten. Specimen: PBMCs. Receptors originate from a woman aged 35 to 49 in good health and CMV-seropositive. Each CDR3 is given with its conserved first and last residue. Fields, in order: D gene, V gene, clone size, J gene, CDR3 protein, CDR3 DNA. D genes are given only for firm matches. The size entry is marked missing in some rows and otherwise reads once, few, many or a size class.

.	TRBV7-9	few	TRBJ2-6	CASSPWEVLTF	TGTGCCAGCAGCCCCTGGGAGGTCCTGACTTTC
.	TRBV10-3	.	TRBJ2-1	CATVRSGQYNEQFF	TGTGCCACCGTGAGAAGCGGCCAATACAATGAGCAGTTCTTC
TRBD2	TRBV6-4	.	TRBJ2-1	CASSATSGSENEQFF	TGTGCCAGCAGTGCCACTAGCGGGAGTGAAAATGAGCAGTTCTTC
TRBD2	TRBV7-2	.	TRBJ2-3	CASSEGTGSGSKQYF	TGTGCCAGCAGCGAAGGGACGGGTAGCGGGAGTAAGCAGTATTTT
.	TRBV7-9	.	TRBJ2-1	CASSHSSYNEQFF	TGTGCCAGCAGCCACTCATCCTACAATGAGCAGTTCTTC
TRBD2	TRBV7-9	.	TRBJ2-2	CASSPRGAGWAGELFF	TGTGCCAGCAGCCCCCGTGGAGCGGGGTGGGCCGGGGAGCTGTTTTTT
.	TRBV2	once	TRBJ1-6	CASSLTLTGPNSPLHF	TGTGCCAGCAGCCTAACCCTCACAGGGCCTAATTCACCCCTCCACTTT
TRBD2	TRBV10-2	.	TRBJ2-1	CASSELAGGPGGNEQFF	TGCGCCAGCAGTGAACTAGCGGGAGGACCAGGGGGCAATGAGCAGTTCTTC
.	TRBV7-2	few	TRBJ2-5	CASSLRASEETQYF	TGTGCCAGCAGCTTAAGGGCTAGCGAAGAGACCCAGTACTTC
.	TRBV27	.	TRBJ2-3	CASRLGQGYTDTQYF	TGTGCCAGCAGGCTGGGCCAGGGTTACACAGATACGCAGTATTTT
.	TRBV30	.	TRBJ2-7	CAWSGGIGGGPEQYF	TGTGCCTGGTCAGGGGGCATAGGGGGAGGGCCGGAGCAGTACTTC
.	TRBV4-2	.	TRBJ2-2	CASSQTVFNTGELFF	TGTGCCAGCAGCCAAACAGTCTTTAACACCGGGGAGCTGTTTTTT
.	TRBV29-1	few	TRBJ2-2	CSVELGRGTGELFF	TGCAGCGTTGAGTTAGGCAGGGGAACCGGGGAGCTGTTTTTT
TRBD2	TRBV5-6	.	TRBJ2-3	CASTATSGSGDTQYF	TGTGCCAGCACCGCGACTAGCGGGAGTGGAGATACGCAGTATTTT
TRBD1	TRBV6-5	.	TRBJ1-2	CASKGGANYGYTF	TGTGCCAGCAAAGGGGGCGCCAACTATGGCTACACCTTC
.	TRBV5-6	.	TRBJ1-2	CASRRPPGDGGYTF	TGTGCCAGCAGGAGGCCCCCGGGGGATGGGGGCTACACCTTC
.	TRBV21-1	few	TRBJ2-1	CASSKVPTRSGSDNEQFF	TGTGCCAGCAGCAAGGTCCCAACTAGGAGTGGCTCTGACAATGAGCAGTTCTTC
.	TRBV7-2	.	TRBJ1-1	CASSLIGWGGTEAFF	TGTGCCAGCAGCTTAATTGGGTGGGGAGGCACTGAAGCTTTCTTT
TRBD1	TRBV10-1	.	TRBJ2-3	CASSSRDSTHGTDTQYF	TGCGCCAGCAGTTCCCGGGACAGTACTCATGGCACAGATACGCAGTATTTT
.	TRBV10-1	.	TRBJ2-1	CASSDPGGHSSWNEQFF	TGCGCCAGCAGTGACCCGGGGGGACATTCCTCCTGGAATGAGCAGTTCTTC
TRBD2	TRBV5-1	.	TRBJ2-1	CASSLRRAGGGISYNEQFF	TGCGCCAGCAGCTTGCGCCGGGCGGGAGGGGGTATTTCCTACAATGAGCAGTTCTTC
.	TRBV2	.	TRBJ2-1	CASSEAYGNEQFF	TGTGCCAGCAGTGAAGCGTACGGCAATGAGCAGTTCTTC
TRBD1	TRBV9	.	TRBJ2-1	CASSDPGTGDNEQFF	TGTGCCAGCAGCGATCCCGGGACAGGGGACAATGAGCAGTTCTTC
TRBD2	TRBV7-2	.	TRBJ2-3	CASSLGLAGGSGTDTQYF	TGTGCCAGCAGCCTGGGACTAGCGGGAGGCTCAGGCACAGATACGCAGTATTTT
TRBD1	TRBV2	.	TRBJ2-7	CASSAETGGFYEQYF	TGTGCCAGCAGCGCAGAAACAGGGGGCTTCTACGAGCAGTACTTC
.	TRBV6-1	.	TRBJ1-6	CASSEVGVYNSPLHF	TGTGCCAGCAGTGAAGTGGGCGTCTATAATTCACCCCTCCACTTT
.	TRBV4-2	.	TRBJ1-6	CASSQERRVLNSPLHF	TGTGCCAGCAGCCAAGAACGGAGGGTCTTGAATTCACCCCTCCACTTT
.	TRBV9	.	TRBJ2-1	CASSVGGSGSSSYNEQFF	TGTGCCAGCAGCGTAGGGGGAAGCGGGTCAAGCTCCTACAATGAGCAGTTCTTC
.	TRBV11-2	.	TRBJ1-6	CASRKSGRGNSPLHF	TGTGCCAGCAGAAAGAGCGGGAGGGGTAATTCACCCCTCCACTTT
.	TRBV5-1	.	TRBJ2-3	CASSLVGDFTDTQYF	TGCGCCAGCAGCTTGGTAGGGGACTTCACAGATACGCAGTATTTT
TRBD2	TRBV4-1	few	TRBJ2-3	CASSQDLTSGRLPYF	TGCGCCAGCAGCCAAGATTTGACTAGCGGGCGCCTCCCGTATTTT
.	TRBV6-1	.	TRBJ2-6	CASSEHTGSLGANVLTF	TGTGCCAGCAGTGAACACACAGGGTCCCTAGGGGCCAACGTCCTGACTTTC
.	TRBV7-8	.	TRBJ2-2	CASIASPRLLSNTGELFF	TGTGCCAGCATCGCGAGCCCGCGGCTATTATCGAACACCGGGGAGCTGTTTTTT
TRBD2	TRBV19	.	TRBJ2-7	CASSLAGGEYEQYF	TGTGCCAGTAGCCTAGCGGGGGGAGAATACGAGCAGTACTTC
.	TRBV11-3	few	TRBJ2-1	CASSLAGVTNEQFF	TGTGCCAGCAGCTTAGCAGGGGTTACCAATGAGCAGTTCTTC
TRBD1	TRBV19	.	TRBJ1-5	CASNLDRGGQPQHF	TGTGCCAGTAACCTGGACAGGGGAGGTCAGCCCCAGCATTTT
.	TRBV27	.	TRBJ2-7	CASSGRQAYGEQYF	TGTGCCAGCAGTGGGAGACAGGCTTATGGGGAGCAGTACTTC
TRBD1	TRBV11-2	.	TRBJ1-3	CASSAGQGITIYF	TGTGCCAGCAGCGCAGGACAGGGTATTACCATATATTTT
TRBD2	TRBV2	.	TRBJ2-3	CASSDPSGVSTDTQYF	TGTGCCAGCAGTGACCCTAGCGGGGTGTCCACAGATACGCAGTATTTT
TRBD1	TRBV5-1	.	TRBJ1-1	CASSSETGGWTEAFF	TGCGCCAGCAGCTCTGAGACAGGGGGCTGGACTGAAGCTTTCTTT
.	TRBV30	.	TRBJ2-5	CALGLGETQYF	TGTGCCCTGGGACTGGGAGAGACCCAGTACTTC
.	TRBV7-3	.	TRBJ1-1	CASSPVGGNTEAFF	TGTGCCAGCAGCCCCGTCGGGGGGAACACTGAAGCTTTCTTT
.	TRBV7-3	.	TRBJ2-1	CASSLIGGGEQFF	TGTGCCAGCAGCTTAATCGGGGGTGGTGAGCAGTTCTTC
.	TRBV4-1	.	TRBJ1-1	CASSHPGGTEAFF	TGCGCCAGCAGCCACCCCGGGGGCACTGAAGCTTTCTTT
.	TRBV5-1	.	TRBJ1-1	CASSLGAAMNTEAFF	TGCGCCAGCAGCTTGGGAGCCGCTATGAACACTGAAGCTTTCTTT
.	TRBV10-2	.	TRBJ2-3	CASAKWPTDTQYF	TGCGCCAGCGCAAAGTGGCCAACAGATACGCAGTATTTT
.	TRBV2	.	TRBJ1-2	CASSDPQVHGYTF	TGTGCCAGCAGTGATCCGCAGGTCCATGGCTACACCTTC
.	TRBV6-1	.	TRBJ1-3	CASSESGKYTIYF	TGTGCCAGCAGTGAATCAGGGAAGTACACCATATATTTT
TRBD2	TRBV5-4	.	TRBJ2-3	CASSSPTSGVPDTQYF	TGTGCCAGCAGCTCTCCGACTAGCGGGGTGCCAGATACGCAGTATTTT
.	TRBV5-1	.	TRBJ2-3	CASSLGRGSDTQYF	TGCGCCAGCAGCTTAGGTCGGGGATCAGATACGCAGTATTTT
.	TRBV6-1	.	TRBJ2-5	CATMPLGEYQETQYF	TGTGCCACAATGCCCCTAGGCGAGTACCAAGAGACCCAGTACTTC
TRBD2	TRBV23-1	.	TRBJ2-3	CASSPHDRSPSGRVTDTQYF	TGCGCCAGCAGTCCGCATGATCGGTCCCCTAGCGGGAGAGTCACAGATACGCAGTATTTT
.	TRBV5-6	.	TRBJ2-7	CASSLGGNSYEQYF	TGTGCCAGCAGCTTGGGAGGGAATTCCTACGAGCAGTACTTC
TRBD1	TRBV29-1	few	TRBJ2-1	CSVPGQGYNEQFF	TGCAGCGTCCCGGGACAGGGGTACAATGAGCAGTTCTTC
.	TRBV7-2	.	TRBJ2-7	CASSLPGYEQYF	TGTGCCAGCAGCTTACCCGGTTACGAGCAGTACTTC
TRBD1	TRBV5-3	.	TRBJ1-2	CARNPWTGPPYGYTF	TGTGCCAGAAACCCCTGGACAGGGCCACCGTATGGCTACACCTTC
TRBD1	TRBV18	.	TRBJ2-7	CASSPPLTGSPYEQYF	TGTGCCAGCTCACCACCCCTGACAGGGTCCCCCTACGAGCAGTACTTC
.	TRBV9	.	TRBJ1-1	CASSVGGPNTEAFF	TGTGCCAGCAGCGTAGGGGGGCCTAACACTGAAGCTTTCTTT